The rows below give T cell receptor beta chains drawn from one sample of a study of T cell clonotyping in hematopoietic cell transplantation. The table came from immunoSEQ multiplex PCR; TCRdb's copy has only in-frame clones and leaves some out. There are 15,000 to 20,000 clones in the sample; around three quarters occur only once, and 15% to 20% lies in the top ten. The specimen was peripheral blood mononuclear cells, collected before stem cell transplant. The receptors here all came from a man in his 60s with acute myeloid leukemia. Some clones in this sample may be carry-over from other donors' samples. Both conserved end residues are part of each CDR3. The D gene is left open where the match is weak. Size is omitted from some rows. Given values are once, few, many or a class for expanded clones.

v_gene: TRBV6-5
d_gene: TRBD2
j_gene: TRBJ2-7
abundance: few
CDR3nt: TGTGCCAGCAGGGGACTAGCGGGCGGTTACGAGCAGTACTTC
CDR3aa: CASRGLAGGYEQYF

v_gene: TRBV7-2
d_gene: NA
j_gene: TRBJ2-2
abundance: NA
CDR3nt: TGTGCCAGCAGCGACTTACTAGCCCGAGGACCCGGGGAGCTGTTTTTT
CDR3aa: CASSDLLARGPGELFF

v_gene: TRBV7-3
d_gene: NA
j_gene: TRBJ1-5
abundance: once
CDR3nt: TGTGCTACCTCGACGGGACCCAATCAGCCCCAGCATTTT
CDR3aa: CATSTGPNQPQHF

v_gene: TRBV14
d_gene: NA
j_gene: TRBJ1-6
abundance: NA
CDR3nt: TGTGCCAGCAGTTTAGGAGGACTCGGGCATTCACCCCTCCACTTT
CDR3aa: CASSLGGLGHSPLHF

v_gene: TRBV28
d_gene: NA
j_gene: TRBJ1-1
abundance: NA
CDR3nt: TGTGCCAGCAGTTTACAGGCCCTTGCGGGCACTGAAGCTTTCTTT
CDR3aa: CASSLQALAGTEAFF

v_gene: TRBV6-1
d_gene: NA
j_gene: TRBJ1-1
abundance: NA
CDR3nt: TGTGCCAGCGTTAGCGGGGGACTTAACACTGAAGCTTTCTTT
CDR3aa: CASVSGGLNTEAFF

v_gene: TRBV27
d_gene: NA
j_gene: TRBJ1-2
abundance: NA
CDR3nt: TGTGCCAGCAGCTATCCGGCAGGGGTTGGCTACACCTTC
CDR3aa: CASSYPAGVGYTF

v_gene: TRBV2
d_gene: NA
j_gene: TRBJ2-3
abundance: NA
CDR3nt: TGTGCCAGCCCTAGTGGGCTACCCGGAGATACGCAGTATTTT
CDR3aa: CASPSGLPGDTQYF

v_gene: TRBV7-2
d_gene: NA
j_gene: TRBJ1-5
abundance: NA
CDR3nt: TGTGCCAGCAGCTTAGGGTCTATCAATCAGCCCCAGCATTTT
CDR3aa: CASSLGSINQPQHF

v_gene: TRBV25-1
d_gene: NA
j_gene: TRBJ1-6
abundance: once
CDR3nt: TGTGCCAGCAGTGAATCTGGGCGGGCCCCTCTGGGTTCACCCCTCCACTTT
CDR3aa: CASSESGRAPLGSPLHF